One and the same sample provided the 14 T cell receptor beta chains below, sequenced in a study of cytomegalovirus exposure and HLA in healthy donors. Primers for the PCR totalled 60 Vbeta and 13 Jbeta. TCRdb's copy holds only in-frame clones and misses some; the assay was immunoSEQ multiplex PCR. The data show 60,000 to 75,000 clones, roughly three quarters seen once. Sequenced input: PBMCs. All receptors derive from a woman aged 25 to 39 in good health and CMV-seronegative.

The J gene is TRBJ2-1, the V gene TRBV19, with TRBD2 identical over 8 bases. The CDR3 spans 17 residues. In germline, CDR1 is LNHDA, CDR2 SQIVND (reference sequence). V was pared by 0 bases and J by 5 bases, with 9 bases of the junction left unmatched. The DNA of the CDR3 is TGTGCCAGTAGTATAGACGATAGTAGCGGGGCCCACAATGAGCAGTTCTTC. Its translation is CASSIDDSSGAHNEQFF.

This clone was counted a few times. V gene TRBV27 combines with J gene TRBJ1-1; perhaps TRBD1 as D (5 bases). The ends were cut back, 6 bases at V and 10 bases at J, with 12 bases in the middle. The CDR3 sequence is 11 residues long. CDR1 and CDR2 from the germline V gene are MNHEY and SMNVEV (reference sequence). The CDR3 DNA reads TGTGCCAGCAGCCCTAGACAGCTAGCTTTCTTT. It codes for CASSPRQLAFF.

This clone was seen only once. The V call is TRBV7-9, the J call TRBJ2-1; a possible D gene is TRBD1 (6 bases). Germline V gene data show CDR1 as SEHNR and CDR2 as FQNEAQ (reference sequence). This CDR3 region has 15 residues. V was cut by 2 bases and J by 3 bases, with 11 bases left in between. The CDR3 is CASSLQTGSYNEQFF. The CDR3 DNA follows: TGTGCCAGCAGCTTACAGACAGGTAGCTACAATGAGCAGTTCTTC.

Comment on this clone: The germline gene is not matched at one end of the junction; a read error may be the cause. The V gene is TRBV5-1, the J gene TRBJ2-3; 8 bases line up with TRBD2. CDR1 is SGHRS, CDR2 YFSETQ, per germline. The CDR3 consists of 15 residues. The CDR3 region has the DNA TGCGCCAGCACCTTGCGGGGGGTAGGCACAGATACGCAGTATTTT. Encoded protein: CASTLRGVGTDTQYF.

This sequence joins TRBV5-4 and TRBJ2-5, with TRBD2 matching over 9 bases. The CDR3 totals 17 residues. In germline, CDR1 is SGHNT, CDR2 YYREEE (reference sequence). Losses at the gene ends were 4 bases for V and 4 bases for J; bases not matched to a gene: 14. CDR3 coding DNA: TGTGCCAGCAGCGCCAAGTTAGCGGGAGCGGGGGGAGAGACCCAGTACTTC. This encodes CASSAKLAGAGGETQYF.

V usage is TRBV19 and J usage is TRBJ2-3, with TRBD1 as a possible D gene (5 bases). Per the germline V gene, CDR1 is LNHDA and CDR2 is SQIVND (reference sequence). Trimming took off 2 bases at V and 4 bases at J, with 7 bases between the two ends. The CDR3 is 13 residues long. DNA for the CDR3: TGTGCCAGTAGTATACAGGGCTCAGATACGCAGTATTTT. Its translation: CASSIQGSDTQYF.

The chain has TRBV6-1 and TRBJ2-3, with TRBD2 matching over 8 bases. The CDR3 loop spans 17 amino acids. Germline V gives CDR1 MNHNS, CDR2 SASEGT. V shed 0 bases and J 0 bases; nucleotides not matched to a gene: 5. The CDR3 DNA reads as TGTGCCAGCAGTGAAGCTGGCAGCGGGGGAAGCACAGATACGCAGTATTTT. It is translated as CASSEAGSGGSTDTQYF.

The chain recombines TRBV19 with TRBJ2-5; 8 bases match TRBD2. V gave up 7 bases and J gave up 5 bases; unmatched junction bases: 12. This CDR3 is 15 amino acids long. In germline, CDR1 is LNHDA, CDR2 SQIVND (reference sequence). CDR3 loop: CASTISGRGSETQYF. CDR3 in DNA: TGTGCCAGTACCATAAGCGGGAGAGGAAGTGAGACCCAGTACTTC.

The J gene is TRBJ1-1, the V gene TRBV9; TRBD1 matches 11 bases. The CDR3 loop spans 14 amino acids. Germline trimming cut 0 bases from V and 10 bases from J; bases unmatched to any gene: 5. Germline loops: CDR1 SGDLS, CDR2 YYNGEE. CDR3 DNA: TGTGCCAGCAGCGTAGTTCCTGGGACAGGGGGAGCTTTCTTT. Translating it yields CASSVVPGTGGAFF.

This chain joins TRBV4-3 and TRBJ1-2; TRBD1 is a possible D gene (6 bases). V lost 3 bases and J 7 bases, leaving 18 bases between the germline ends. Germline-derived CDR1 and CDR2 are LGHNA and YSLEER. This CDR3 has 15 amino acids. Written as DNA, the CDR3 is TGCGCCAGCAGCCAGATACAGGGAGGGTTAAGTGGCTACACCTTC. It translates to CASSQIQGGLSGYTF.

This chain links TRBV7-2 with TRBJ1-2; D possibly corresponds to TRBD1 (5 bases). Trimming took 3 bases from V and 4 from J, leaving 12 bases between them. Looked up from germline, CDR1 is SGHTA and CDR2 is FQGNSA. The CDR3 spans 14 residues. CDR3 residues: CASSFDAGRYGYTF. The CDR3 DNA follows: TGTGCCAGCAGCTTCGACGCGGGGCGCTATGGCTACACCTTC.

The V and J genes are TRBV29-1 and TRBJ1-3; no clear D. Germline V CDR1 and CDR2: SQVTM, ANQGSEA. CDR3 length equals 14 residues. The V end was cut by 6 bases, the J end by 0 bases, with 12 bases between. The CDR3 DNA reads TGCAGCGTCCGGACTTTCAGCTCTGGAAACACCATATATTTT. Translated, it gives CSVRTFSSGNTIYF. The full variable domain, with the rest looked up from reference TRBV29-1 and TRBJ1-3, is SAVISQKPSRDICQRGTSLTIQCQVDSQVTMMFWYRQQPGQSLTLIATANQGSEATYESGFVIDKFPISRPNLTFSTLTVSNMSPEDSSIYLCSVRTFSSGNTIYFGEGSWLTVV.

The V call is TRBV6-1, the J call TRBJ2-7; 12 bases fit TRBD2. CDR3 size: 15 residues. Germline values: CDR1 MNHNS, CDR2 SASEGT. J was trimmed by 6 bases and V by 7 bases; bases with no gene match: 10. This CDR3 reads CASNLAGGNQREQYV. The CDR3 region has the DNA TGTGCCAGCAACCTAGCGGGAGGGAACCAACGCGAGCAGTACGTC.

This clone turned up a few times. V gene TRBV21-1 combines with J gene TRBJ2-3; the DNA was not used to check the table's D call, TRBD2. TRBV21-1 is a documented pseudogene. The CDR3 sequence is 19 residues long. The CDR3 here is CASSKEGQRGPASTDTQYF. In nucleotides, the CDR3 is TGTGCCAGCAGCAAAGAAGGTCAGCGGGGGCCTGCTAGCACAGATACGCAGTATTTT.